The rows below give T cell receptor beta chains drawn from one sample of a study of CD8+CD57+ T cells in acquired aplastic anemia. In TCRdb, the reads were re-called with MiXCR into one record per CDR3 protein. The data contain 100,000 to 150,000 distinct CDR3 sequences, roughly 40% of them singletons. The sample was sorted CD4+, CD8+, or CD8+CD57+ T cells (not recorded which) from PBMCs. Source of these receptors: a human donor in good health, serving as a control. Each CDR3 is given with its conserved first and last residue. D genes are given only for firm matches. Clone size is stated in some rows and not others, as once, few, many or a class when expanded.

d_gene: TRBD1; v_gene: TRBV24-1; abundance: .; j_gene: TRBJ2-1; CDR3aa: CATSDFTGGDDEQFF; CDR3nt: TGTGCCACCAGTGATTTCACAGGGGGTGACGATGAGCAGTTCTTC
d_gene: .; v_gene: TRBV20-1; abundance: many; j_gene: TRBJ2-6; CDR3aa: CSARDLEGAPSGANVLTF; CDR3nt: TGCAGTGCTAGAGATCTGGAGGGGGCGCCTTCCGGGGCCAACGTCCTGACTTTC
d_gene: .; v_gene: TRBV7-2; abundance: many; j_gene: TRBJ1-6; CDR3aa: CASSLGGRSPLHF; CDR3nt: TGTGCCAGCAGCTTAGGGGGCAGATCACCCCTCCACTTT
d_gene: TRBD2; v_gene: TRBV5-5; abundance: many; j_gene: TRBJ2-3; CDR3aa: CASSANLAGTDTQYF; CDR3nt: TGTGCCAGCAGCGCGAATCTAGCGGGGACAGATACGCAGTATTTT
d_gene: .; v_gene: TRBV5-1; abundance: .; j_gene: TRBJ1-6; CDR3aa: CASSLDRGSNSPLHF; CDR3nt: TGCGCCAGCAGCTTGGATAGGGGGAGTAATTCACCCCTCCACTTT
d_gene: .; v_gene: TRBV29-1; abundance: .; j_gene: TRBJ1-1; CDR3aa: CSVDPRGPTEAFF; CDR3nt: TGCAGCGTTGATCCCAGGGGCCCCACTGAAGCTTTCTTT
d_gene: TRBD1; v_gene: TRBV12-5; abundance: .; j_gene: TRBJ2-2; CDR3aa: CASGGTGYTGELFF; CDR3nt: TGTGCTAGTGGGGGGACAGGGTACACCGGGGAGCTGTTTTTT
d_gene: .; v_gene: TRBV2; abundance: many; j_gene: TRBJ2-1; CDR3aa: CASIEWLANLQFEQFF; CDR3nt: TGTGCCAGCATAGAGTGGCTAGCCAATCTCCAATTTGAGCAGTTCTTC
d_gene: TRBD2; v_gene: TRBV19; abundance: few; j_gene: TRBJ2-1; CDR3aa: CASNRGGLNEQFF; CDR3nt: TGTGCCAGTAACCGGGGGGGCCTCAATGAGCAGTTCTTC
d_gene: .; v_gene: TRBV7-9; abundance: .; j_gene: TRBJ2-7; CDR3aa: CASSSGHYEQYF; CDR3nt: TGTGCCAGCAGCTCCGGACATTACGAGCAGTACTTC
d_gene: TRBD1; v_gene: TRBV5-1; abundance: many; j_gene: TRBJ2-3; CDR3aa: CASSPRTGNTDTQYF; CDR3nt: TGCGCCAGCAGCCCCCGGACAGGGAACACAGATACGCAGTATTTT
d_gene: .; v_gene: TRBV12-5; abundance: many; j_gene: TRBJ1-1; CDR3aa: CASADTDHTEAFF; CDR3nt: TGTGCTAGTGCCGACACGGATCACACTGAAGCTTTCTTT
d_gene: TRBD1; v_gene: TRBV7-9; abundance: many; j_gene: TRBJ1-2; CDR3aa: CASSPGQGGYGYTF; CDR3nt: TGTGCCAGCAGCCCAGGACAGGGAGGCTATGGCTACACCTTC
d_gene: .; v_gene: TRBV7-4; abundance: .; j_gene: TRBJ1-2; CDR3aa: CASSLDRQGYYGYTF; CDR3nt: TGTGCCAGCAGCTTAGATCGTCAGGGCTACTATGGCTACACCTTC
d_gene: TRBD2; v_gene: TRBV20-1; abundance: few; j_gene: TRBJ2-3; CDR3aa: CSAPDSGGADTQYF; CDR3nt: TGCAGTGCCCCCGATAGCGGGGGGGCAGATACGCAGTATTTT
d_gene: .; v_gene: TRBV15; abundance: .; j_gene: TRBJ2-2; CDR3aa: CATTPLSGGTGELFF; CDR3nt: TGTGCCACCACACCTCTTTCAGGGGGGACCGGGGAGCTGTTTTTT
d_gene: TRBD1; v_gene: TRBV10-3; abundance: many; j_gene: TRBJ1-4; CDR3aa: CAISVDRGVEKLFF; CDR3nt: TGTGCCATCAGTGTGGACAGGGGGGTCGAAAAACTGTTTTTT
d_gene: TRBD1; v_gene: TRBV10-3; abundance: many; j_gene: TRBJ1-6; CDR3aa: CAIEDRVGPNSPLHF; CDR3nt: TGTGCCATAGAAGACAGGGTAGGACCCAATTCACCCCTCCACTTT
d_gene: .; v_gene: TRBV2; abundance: .; j_gene: TRBJ1-2; CDR3aa: CASGADTNYGYTF; CDR3nt: TGTGCCAGCGGGGCGGACACAAACTATGGCTACACCTTC
d_gene: .; v_gene: TRBV19; abundance: .; j_gene: TRBJ2-1; CDR3aa: CASSGLRSYNEQFF; CDR3nt: TGTGCCAGCAGTGGATTGAGGTCCTACAATGAGCAGTTCTTC
d_gene: TRBD1; v_gene: TRBV13; abundance: .; j_gene: TRBJ2-3; CDR3aa: CASSLGQAHWTSSTDTQYF; CDR3nt: TGTGCCAGCAGCTTGGGACAGGCCCACTGGACCAGTAGCACAGATACGCAGTATTTT
d_gene: TRBD2; v_gene: TRBV20-1; abundance: many; j_gene: TRBJ2-7; CDR3aa: CSASLGTSGRSYEQYF; CDR3nt: TGCAGTGCTAGCCTCGGAACTAGCGGGAGGTCCTACGAGCAGTACTTC
d_gene: .; v_gene: TRBV18; abundance: .; j_gene: TRBJ2-5; CDR3aa: CASSPLHGETQYF; CDR3nt: TGTGCCAGCTCACCCCTACATGGGGAGACCCAGTACTTC
d_gene: .; v_gene: TRBV29-1; abundance: .; j_gene: TRBJ2-3; CDR3aa: CSTQATDTQYF; CDR3nt: TGCAGCACCCAGGCTACAGATACGCAGTATTTT
d_gene: .; v_gene: TRBV19; abundance: .; j_gene: TRBJ1-3; CDR3aa: CASSIFRGSGNTIYF; CDR3nt: TGTGCCAGTAGTATTTTCAGGGGAAGTGGAAACACCATATATTTT
d_gene: TRBD2; v_gene: TRBV27; abundance: few; j_gene: TRBJ2-5; CDR3aa: CASGGDGGLQETQYF; CDR3nt: TGTGCCAGCGGGGGGGACGGGGGATTACAAGAGACCCAGTACTTC
d_gene: .; v_gene: TRBV29-1; abundance: .; j_gene: TRBJ1-1; CDR3aa: CSVAPMNTEAFF; CDR3nt: TGCAGCGTTGCCCCCATGAACACTGAAGCTTTCTTT
d_gene: .; v_gene: TRBV10-2; abundance: many; j_gene: TRBJ2-7; CDR3aa: CASSESGRGDEQYF; CDR3nt: TGCGCCAGCAGTGAGAGTGGCAGGGGCGACGAGCAGTACTTC
d_gene: .; v_gene: TRBV19; abundance: many; j_gene: TRBJ1-1; CDR3aa: CASRNREMNTEAFF; CDR3nt: TGTGCCAGTAGGAACAGGGAAATGAACACTGAAGCTTTCTTT
d_gene: TRBD1; v_gene: TRBV20-1; abundance: once; j_gene: TRBJ1-2; CDR3aa: CSAGEGQGGYGYTF; CDR3nt: TGCAGTGCTGGGGAGGGACAGGGGGGCTATGGCTACACCTTC
d_gene: .; v_gene: TRBV15; abundance: medium-sized; j_gene: TRBJ1-2; CDR3aa: CATSRRQGSYGYTF; CDR3nt: TGTGCCACCAGCAGACGGCAGGGGAGTTATGGCTACACCTTC
d_gene: .; v_gene: TRBV20-1; abundance: many; j_gene: TRBJ2-3; CDR3aa: CSASGPADTDTQYF; CDR3nt: TGCAGTGCTAGTGGGCCCGCCGACACAGATACGCAGTATTTT
d_gene: .; v_gene: TRBV6-5; abundance: many; j_gene: TRBJ2-7; CDR3aa: CASSYYSSYEQYF; CDR3nt: TGTGCCAGCAGTTACTACAGCTCCTACGAGCAGTACTTC
d_gene: .; v_gene: TRBV15; abundance: .; j_gene: TRBJ1-1; CDR3aa: CATSRDENTEAFF; CDR3nt: TGTGCCACCAGCAGAGATGAGAACACTGAAGCTTTCTTT
d_gene: .; v_gene: TRBV10-3; abundance: .; j_gene: TRBJ1-2; CDR3aa: CAIRIRDSYGYTF; CDR3nt: TGTGCCATCAGGATCAGGGATAGCTATGGCTACACCTTC
d_gene: TRBD1; v_gene: TRBV2; abundance: .; j_gene: TRBJ1-2; CDR3aa: CASRERTGGGGYTF; CDR3nt: TGTGCCAGCAGGGAGAGGACAGGGGGAGGTGGCTACACCTTC